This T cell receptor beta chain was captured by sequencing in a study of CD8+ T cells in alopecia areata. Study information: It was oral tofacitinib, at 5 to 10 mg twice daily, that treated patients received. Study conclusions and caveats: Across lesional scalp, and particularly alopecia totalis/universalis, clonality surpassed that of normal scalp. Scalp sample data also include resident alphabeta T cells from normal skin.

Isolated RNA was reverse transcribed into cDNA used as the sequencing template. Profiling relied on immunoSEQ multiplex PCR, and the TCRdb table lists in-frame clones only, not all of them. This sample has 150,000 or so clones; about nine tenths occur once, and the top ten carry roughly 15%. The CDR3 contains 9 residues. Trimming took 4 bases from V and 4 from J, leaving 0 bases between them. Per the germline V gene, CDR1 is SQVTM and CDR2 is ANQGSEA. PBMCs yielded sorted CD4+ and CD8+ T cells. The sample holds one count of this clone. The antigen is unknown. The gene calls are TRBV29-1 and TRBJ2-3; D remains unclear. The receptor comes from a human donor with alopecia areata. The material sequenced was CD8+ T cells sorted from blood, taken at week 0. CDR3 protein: CSVADTQYF. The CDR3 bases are TGCAGCGTTGCAGATACGCAGTATTTT.